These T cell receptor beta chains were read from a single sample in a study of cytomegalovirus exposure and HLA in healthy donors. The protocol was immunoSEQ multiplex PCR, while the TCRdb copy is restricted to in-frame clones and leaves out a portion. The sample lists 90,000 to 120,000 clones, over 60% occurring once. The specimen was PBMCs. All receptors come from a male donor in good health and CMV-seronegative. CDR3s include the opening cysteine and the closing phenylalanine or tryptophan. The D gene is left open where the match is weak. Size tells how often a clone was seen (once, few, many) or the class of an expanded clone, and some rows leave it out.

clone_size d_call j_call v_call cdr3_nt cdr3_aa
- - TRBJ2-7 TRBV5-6 TGTGCCAGCAGCTTGTCTCGCCAGACCTACGAGCAGTACTTC CASSLSRQTYEQYF
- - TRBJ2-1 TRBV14 TGTGCCAGCAGCCATGGCCCTTGGCGGGATCTCTACAATGAGCAGTTCTTC CASSHGPWRDLYNEQFF
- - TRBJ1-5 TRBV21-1 TGTGCCAGCAGCAAAGTCCGACAGGGGATCTCAAGGGATCAGCCCCAGCATTTT CASSKVRQGISRDQPQHF
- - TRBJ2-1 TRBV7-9 TGTGCCAGCAGCCCTCCTAGGGGGAATGAGCAGTTCTTC CASSPPRGNEQFF
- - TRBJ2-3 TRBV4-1 TGCGCCAGCAGCCAAAATGGGCTAGGACTCACAGATACGCAGTATTTT CASSQNGLGLTDTQYF
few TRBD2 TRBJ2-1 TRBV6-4 TGTGCCAGCAGTGAAGGCGGGAGGGCGGGTGAGCAGTTCTTC CASSEGGRAGEQFF
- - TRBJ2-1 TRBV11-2 TGTGCCAGCAGCTGGAGGTTGAATGAGCAGTTCTTC CASSWRLNEQFF
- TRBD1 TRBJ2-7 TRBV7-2 TGTGCCAGCAGCTGGGACAGGGGTTATCGCTACGAGCAGTACTTC CASSWDRGYRYEQYF
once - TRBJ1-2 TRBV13 TGTGCCAGCAGCTTAGGCGGGTCAATCCGTGGCTACACCTTC CASSLGGSIRGYTF
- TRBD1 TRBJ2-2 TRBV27 TGTGCCAGCAGTGAGCTGCCAGGGGGCTCCTTCCTATCGCGGGAGCTGTTTTTT CASSELPGGSFLSRELFF
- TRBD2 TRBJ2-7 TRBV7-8 TGTGCCAGCAGCTTAGCGGGAGGGCCCCTGTACGAGCAGTACTTC CASSLAGGPLYEQYF
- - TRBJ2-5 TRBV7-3 TGTGCCAGCAGCTTAAGGTTGGCGGGAACGGAGACCCAGTACTTC CASSLRLAGTETQYF
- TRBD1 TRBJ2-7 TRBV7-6 TGTGCCAGCAGCCCAGTGACAGGGAAGGAATACGAGCAGTACTTC CASSPVTGKEYEQYF
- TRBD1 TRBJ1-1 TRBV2 TGTGCCAGCAAGTTGGCAGGGGGAGACACTGAAGCTTTCTTT CASKLAGGDTEAFF
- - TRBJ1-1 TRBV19 TGTGCCAGTAATATAAAAGGGGGCACTGAAGCTTTCTTT CASNIKGGTEAFF
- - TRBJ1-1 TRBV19 TGTGCCAGAGGACAGATGAACACTGAAGCTTTCTTT CARGQMNTEAFF
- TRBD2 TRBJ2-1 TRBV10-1 TGCGCCAGCAGTAACCCCGGGACTAGCGTAGACAATGAGCAGTTCTTC CASSNPGTSVDNEQFF
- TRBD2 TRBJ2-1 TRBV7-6 TGTGCCAGCAGTAGCGGGAGGGTCAATGAGCAGTTCTTC CASSSGRVNEQFF
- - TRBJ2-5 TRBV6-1 TGTGCCAGCAGTGAATTTAGGCCAGGGAAGGAGACCCAGTACTTC CASSEFRPGKETQYF
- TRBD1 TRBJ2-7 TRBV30 TGTGCCTGGAGTGGGGGACAGGGGGCGAACGAGCAGTACTTC CAWSGGQGANEQYF
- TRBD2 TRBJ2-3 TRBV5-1 TGCGCCAGCAGCTACTTAGCGGGGACCACAGATACGCAGTATTTT CASSYLAGTTDTQYF
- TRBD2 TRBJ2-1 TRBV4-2 TGTGCCAGCAGCCAAGTTCCTCCTTGGAAGCGGGAGGGTAATGAGCAGTTCTTC CASSQVPPWKREGNEQFF
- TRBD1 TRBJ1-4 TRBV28 TGTGCCAGCAGCCTCGGACAGGTGGGGGAAAAACTGTTTTTT CASSLGQVGEKLFF
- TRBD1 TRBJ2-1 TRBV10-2 TGCGCCGGATGGACAGGGTCTGAGCAGTTCTTC CAGWTGSEQFF
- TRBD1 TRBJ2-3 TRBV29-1 TGCAGCGTGGGGACCGGGACAGGGTTAACAGATACGCAGTATTTT CSVGTGTGLTDTQYF
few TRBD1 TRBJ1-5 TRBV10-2 TGCGCCAGCACCAGACAGGGCGACAATCAGCCCCAGCATTTT CASTRQGDNQPQHF
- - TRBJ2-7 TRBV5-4 TGTGCCAGCAGCGGGGGAGGCGGCTACGAGCAGTACTTC CASSGGGGYEQYF
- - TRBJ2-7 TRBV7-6 TGTGCCAGCAGCCCCCTGGGGCCCCCTTCCTACGAGCAGTACTTC CASSPLGPPSYEQYF